Listed below are T cell receptor beta chains from one sample, sequenced in a study of blood T cell repertoires in COVID-19. Assay used: immunoSEQ multiplex PCR; TCRdb lists only in-frame clones, some missing. The data hold 53,000 or so clones, with about 86% observed a single time. The sample taken for sequencing was peripheral blood. The origin of the receptors is a man aged 70-80 years with active COVID-19. The CDR3 runs from the conserved cysteine through the conserved F or W. The order of the fields is clone size, D gene, J gene, V gene, CDR3 length, CDR3 protein, CDR3 DNA. The D gene is left open where the match is weak. Only some rows state a clone size, as once, few, many or a class for expanded clones.

clone_size: -; d_call: TRBD1; j_call: TRBJ1-6; v_call: TRBV6-5; cdr3_length: 15; cdr3_aa: CASRRDRGGSSPLHF; cdr3_nt: TGTGCCAGCAGACGCGACAGGGGAGGGAGTTCACCCCTCCACTTT
clone_size: -; d_call: -; j_call: TRBJ1-5; v_call: TRBV7-9; cdr3_length: 13; cdr3_aa: CASSLGTDQPQHF; cdr3_nt: TGTGCCAGCAGCTTAGGGACAGATCAGCCCCAGCATTTT
clone_size: -; d_call: TRBD1; j_call: TRBJ1-1; v_call: TRBV19; cdr3_length: 15; cdr3_aa: CASGSAGGGKTEAFF; cdr3_nt: TGTGCCAGTGGATCGGCAGGGGGCGGGAAGACTGAAGCTTTCTTT
clone_size: -; d_call: -; j_call: TRBJ2-3; v_call: TRBV7-8; cdr3_length: 14; cdr3_aa: CASSLGGTPDTQYF; cdr3_nt: TGTGCCAGCAGCTTAGGGGGGACTCCAGATACGCAGTATTTT
clone_size: -; d_call: TRBD1; j_call: TRBJ2-3; v_call: TRBV5-1; cdr3_length: 17; cdr3_aa: CASSLRGGTGTSNTQYF; cdr3_nt: TGCGCCAGCAGCTTGAGGGGCGGGACAGGGACCTCAAATACGCAGTATTTT
clone_size: -; d_call: TRBD1; j_call: TRBJ2-5; v_call: TRBV4-3; cdr3_length: 17; cdr3_aa: CASSRGPGQGVQETQYF; cdr3_nt: TGCGCCAGCAGCCGCGGTCCGGGACAGGGGGTCCAAGAGACCCAGTACTTC
clone_size: -; d_call: -; j_call: TRBJ1-5; v_call: TRBV6-1; cdr3_length: 15; cdr3_aa: CASSDPGVVFQPQHF; cdr3_nt: TGTGCCAGCAGTGATCCAGGGGTGGTGTTTCAGCCCCAGCATTTT
clone_size: -; d_call: TRBD2; j_call: TRBJ2-2; v_call: TRBV2; cdr3_length: 15; cdr3_aa: CASIRFGGETGELFF; cdr3_nt: TGTGCCAGCATAAGGTTCGGGGGGGAGACCGGGGAGCTGTTTTTT
clone_size: -; d_call: -; j_call: TRBJ1-5; v_call: TRBV30; cdr3_length: 14; cdr3_aa: CAWGPGQSNQPQHF; cdr3_nt: TGTGCCTGGGGTCCGGGACAAAGCAATCAGCCCCAGCATTTT
clone_size: -; d_call: TRBD1; j_call: TRBJ2-5; v_call: TRBV5-1; cdr3_length: 18; cdr3_aa: CASSLRPGTGRGQETQYF; cdr3_nt: TGCGCCAGCAGCTTAAGACCCGGGACAGGAAGAGGGCAAGAGACCCAGTACTTC
clone_size: -; d_call: -; j_call: TRBJ1-1; v_call: TRBV6-2/TRBV6-3; cdr3_length: 16; cdr3_aa: CASSPGGGRRNTEAFF; cdr3_nt: TGTGCCAGCAGTCCCGGGGGGGGACGGAGGAACACTGAAGCTTTCTTT
clone_size: -; d_call: -; j_call: TRBJ1-2; v_call: TRBV12-3/TRBV12-4; cdr3_length: 13; cdr3_aa: CASSLTVGYGYTF; cdr3_nt: TGTGCCAGCAGTTTAACAGTCGGCTATGGCTACACCTTC
clone_size: -; d_call: TRBD1; j_call: TRBJ1-1; v_call: TRBV12-5; cdr3_length: 16; cdr3_aa: CASGLVPGQAVTEAFF; cdr3_nt: TGTGCTAGTGGTTTGGTTCCGGGACAGGCGGTCACTGAAGCTTTCTTT
clone_size: -; d_call: TRBD1; j_call: TRBJ1-1; v_call: TRBV19; cdr3_length: 12; cdr3_aa: CASLEGARRAFF; cdr3_nt: TGTGCCAGTTTGGAGGGGGCGCGAAGAGCTTTCTTT
clone_size: -; d_call: -; j_call: TRBJ2-1; v_call: TRBV5-8; cdr3_length: 14; cdr3_aa: CASSLVGQYNEQFF; cdr3_nt: TGTGCCAGCAGCTTGGTAGGACAGTACAATGAGCAGTTCTTC
clone_size: -; d_call: TRBD1; j_call: TRBJ1-5; v_call: TRBV7-2; cdr3_length: 15; cdr3_aa: CASSRDSTGNQPQHF; cdr3_nt: TGTGCCAGCAGCAGGGACAGCACCGGCAATCAGCCCCAGCATTTT
clone_size: -; d_call: TRBD2; j_call: TRBJ2-7; v_call: TRBV19; cdr3_length: 16; cdr3_aa: CASSIPLGGGSYEQYF; cdr3_nt: TGTGCCAGTAGTATACCCCTCGGGGGGGGCTCCTACGAGCAGTACTTC
clone_size: -; d_call: -; j_call: TRBJ1-2; v_call: TRBV24-1; cdr3_length: 15; cdr3_aa: CATSDSSGHNYGYTF; cdr3_nt: TGTGCCACCAGTGATTCATCGGGACACAACTATGGCTACACCTTC
clone_size: -; d_call: TRBD1; j_call: TRBJ2-1; v_call: TRBV4-3; cdr3_length: 12; cdr3_aa: CASSQRTGEQFF; cdr3_nt: TGCGCCAGCAGCCAAAGGACAGGGGAGCAGTTCTTC
clone_size: -; d_call: -; j_call: TRBJ1-1; v_call: TRBV3-1/TRBV3-2; cdr3_length: 15; cdr3_aa: CASSHAAGRATEAFF; cdr3_nt: TGTGCCAGCAGCCACGCGGCTGGGCGGGCCACTGAAGCTTTCTTT
clone_size: -; d_call: TRBD1; j_call: TRBJ2-6; v_call: TRBV18; cdr3_length: 17; cdr3_aa: CASSPSRTGVGANVLTF; cdr3_nt: TGTGCCAGCTCACCATCCAGGACAGGGGTTGGGGCCAACGTCCTGACTTTC
clone_size: once; d_call: -; j_call: TRBJ1-1; v_call: TRBV19; cdr3_length: 16; cdr3_aa: CASSIAPSRRSTEAFF; cdr3_nt: TGTGCCAGTAGTATCGCGCCTTCTAGAAGAAGCACTGAAGCTTTCTTT
clone_size: -; d_call: -; j_call: TRBJ1-1; v_call: TRBV6-5; cdr3_length: 15; cdr3_aa: CASSYSGRGWTEAFF; cdr3_nt: TGTGCCAGCAGTTACTCTGGCAGGGGATGGACTGAAGCTTTCTTT